The present T cell receptor (beta chain) was sequenced within a study of cytomegalovirus exposure and HLA in healthy donors. Turning to the study itself: Unique TCRs numbering some 80 million, obtained from HLA-typed donors, made up an early data release. Overall study results and limits: A later analysis found most CMV-associated TCR beta chains apparently HLA-restricted. According to the study, roughly 160 TCR beta chains were cytomegalovirus-associated. Later findings reportedly placed an Asian-associated ancestry cluster below the roughly 660-donor mean for N-insertions.

The V end was cut by 3 bases, the J end by 2 bases, with 14 bases between. This CDR3 region has 15 residues. Germline loops: CDR1 SEHNR, CDR2 FQNEAQ (reference sequence). It was with 60 Vbeta and 13 Jbeta primers that the PCR ran. The protocol was immunoSEQ multiplex PCR, while the TCRdb copy is restricted to in-frame clones and leaves out a portion. The sample lists some 91,000 clones; more than 55% were seen once. This clone was detected only a few times. What it binds is not known. The receptor's source is a human donor in good health. Sequenced material: PBMCs. The chain combines TRBV7-9 with TRBJ2-7, with D possibly TRBD2 on 5 matching bases. The CDR3 nucleotides are TGTGCCAGCAGCTTTGGACTGATTATGGCCTACGAGCAGTACTTC. This codes for CASSFGLIMAYEQYF.